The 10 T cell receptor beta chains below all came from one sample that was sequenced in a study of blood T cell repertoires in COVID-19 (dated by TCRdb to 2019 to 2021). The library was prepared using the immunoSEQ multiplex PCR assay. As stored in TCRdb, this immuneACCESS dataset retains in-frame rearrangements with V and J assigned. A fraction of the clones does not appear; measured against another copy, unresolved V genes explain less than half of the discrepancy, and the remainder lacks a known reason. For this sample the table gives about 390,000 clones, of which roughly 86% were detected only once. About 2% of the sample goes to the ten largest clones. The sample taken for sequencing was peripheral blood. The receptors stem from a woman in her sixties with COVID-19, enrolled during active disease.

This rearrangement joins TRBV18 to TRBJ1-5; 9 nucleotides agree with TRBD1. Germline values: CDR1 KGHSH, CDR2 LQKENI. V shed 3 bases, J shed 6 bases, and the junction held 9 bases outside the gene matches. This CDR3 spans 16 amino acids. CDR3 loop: CASSPPGQGDRQPQHF. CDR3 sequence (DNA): TGTGCCAGCTCACCCCCGGGACAGGGAGATCGTCAGCCCCAGCATTTT.

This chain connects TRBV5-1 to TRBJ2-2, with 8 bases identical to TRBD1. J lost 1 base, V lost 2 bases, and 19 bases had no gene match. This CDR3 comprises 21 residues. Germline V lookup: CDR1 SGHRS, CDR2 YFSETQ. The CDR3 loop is CASSFNHRGARGCWNTGELFF. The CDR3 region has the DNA TGCGCCAGCAGCTTCAATCACAGGGGGGCGCGGGGTTGTTGGAACACCGGGGAGCTGTTTTTT.

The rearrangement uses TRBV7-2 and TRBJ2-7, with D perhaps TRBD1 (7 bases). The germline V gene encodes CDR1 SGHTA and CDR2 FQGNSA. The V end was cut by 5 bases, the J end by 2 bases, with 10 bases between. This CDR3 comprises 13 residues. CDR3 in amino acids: CASSLRGAYEQYF. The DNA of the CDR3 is TGTGCCAGCAGCCTCAGGGGGGCCTACGAGCAGTACTTC.

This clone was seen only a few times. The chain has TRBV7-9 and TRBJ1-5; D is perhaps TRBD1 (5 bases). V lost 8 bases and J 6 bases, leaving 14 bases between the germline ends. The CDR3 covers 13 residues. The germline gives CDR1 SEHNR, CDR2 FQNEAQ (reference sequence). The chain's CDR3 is CASGIGGSQPQHF. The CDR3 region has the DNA TGTGCCAGCGGAATCGGGGGGAGTCAGCCCCAGCATTTT.

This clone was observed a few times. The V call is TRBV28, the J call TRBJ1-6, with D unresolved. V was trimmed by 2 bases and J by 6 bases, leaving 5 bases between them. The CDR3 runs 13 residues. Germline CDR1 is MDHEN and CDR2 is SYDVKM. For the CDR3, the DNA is TGTGCCAGCAGTTTAGGAGCTAATTCACCCCTCCACTTT. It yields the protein CASSLGANSPLHF. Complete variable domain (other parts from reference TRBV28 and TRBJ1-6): DVKVTQSSRYLVKRTGEKVFLECVQDMDHENMFWYRQDPGLGLRLIYFSYDVKMKEKGDIPEGYSVSREKKERFSLILESASTNQTSMYLCASSLGANSPLHFGNGTRLTVT.

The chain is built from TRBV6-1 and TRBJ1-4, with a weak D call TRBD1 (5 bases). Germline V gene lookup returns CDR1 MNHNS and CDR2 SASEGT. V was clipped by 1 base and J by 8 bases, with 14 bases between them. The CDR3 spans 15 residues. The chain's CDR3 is CASSEGGQGGEKLFF. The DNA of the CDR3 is TGTGCCAGCAGTGAAGGGGGCCAGGGAGGAGAAAAACTGTTTTTT.

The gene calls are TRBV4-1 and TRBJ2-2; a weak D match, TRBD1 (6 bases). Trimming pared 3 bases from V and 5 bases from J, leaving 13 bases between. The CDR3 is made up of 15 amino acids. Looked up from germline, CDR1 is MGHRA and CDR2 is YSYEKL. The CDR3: CASSQQGGLTGELFF. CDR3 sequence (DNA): TGCGCCAGCAGCCAGCAAGGGGGATTGACCGGGGAGCTGTTTTTT.

CDR3 residues: CASSQSVGTGGNTEAFF. The CDR3, as DNA: TGTGCCAGCTCACAGTCTGTTGGGACAGGGGGTAACACTGAAGCTTTCTTT. The chain recombines TRBV18 with TRBJ1-1, with 11 bases identical to TRBD1. CDR1 and CDR2 from the germline V gene are KGHSH and LQKENI. With V trimmed by 4 bases and J by 2 bases, 9 bases remained unmatched. This CDR3 region has 17 residues.

The chain's CDR3 is CASSLGQTLYGYTF. CDR3 in DNA: TGTGCCAGCTCACTGGGACAGACCTTATATGGCTACACCTTC. The rearrangement joins TRBV18 to TRBJ1-2, with 7 nucleotides matching TRBD1. This CDR3 region has 14 residues. Germline V gene data show CDR1 as KGHSH and CDR2 as LQKENI. V was pared by 4 bases and J by 5 bases, with 7 bases of the junction left unmatched. Using reference TRBV18 and TRBJ1-2 for the parts outside the CDR3, the full variable domain is NAGVMQNPRHLVRRRGQEARLRCSPMKGHSHVYWYRQLPEEGLKFMVYLQKENIIDESGMPKERFSAEFPKEGPSILRIQQVVRGDSAAYFCASSLGQTLYGYTFGSGTRLTVV.

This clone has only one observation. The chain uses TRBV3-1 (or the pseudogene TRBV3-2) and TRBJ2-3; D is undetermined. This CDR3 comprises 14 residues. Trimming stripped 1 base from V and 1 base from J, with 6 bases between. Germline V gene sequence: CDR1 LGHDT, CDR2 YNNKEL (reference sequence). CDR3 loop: CASSQVLGTDTQYF. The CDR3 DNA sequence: TGTGCCAGCAGCCAAGTGCTAGGCACAGATACGCAGTATTTT.